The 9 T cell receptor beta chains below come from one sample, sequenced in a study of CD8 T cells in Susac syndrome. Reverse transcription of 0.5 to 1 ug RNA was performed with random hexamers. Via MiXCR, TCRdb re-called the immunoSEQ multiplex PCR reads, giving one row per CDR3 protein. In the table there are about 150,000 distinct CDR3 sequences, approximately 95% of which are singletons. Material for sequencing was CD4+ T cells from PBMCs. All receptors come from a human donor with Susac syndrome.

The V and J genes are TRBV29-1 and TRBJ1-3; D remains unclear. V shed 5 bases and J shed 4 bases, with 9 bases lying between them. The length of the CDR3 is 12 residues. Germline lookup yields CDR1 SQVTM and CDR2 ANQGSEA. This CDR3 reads CSVWKSGNTIYF. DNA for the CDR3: TGCAGCGTTTGGAAAAGCGGAAACACCATATATTTT.

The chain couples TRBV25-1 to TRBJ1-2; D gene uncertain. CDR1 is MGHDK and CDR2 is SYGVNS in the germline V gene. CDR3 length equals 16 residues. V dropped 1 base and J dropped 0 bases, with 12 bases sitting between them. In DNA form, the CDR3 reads TGTGCCAGCAGTGAATTTGGGGTTCCAGCTAACTATGGCTACACCTTC. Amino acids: CASSEFGVPANYGYTF.

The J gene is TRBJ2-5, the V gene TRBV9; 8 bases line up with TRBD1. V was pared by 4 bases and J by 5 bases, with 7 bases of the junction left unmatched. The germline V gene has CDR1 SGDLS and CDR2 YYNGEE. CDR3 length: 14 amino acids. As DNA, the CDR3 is TGTGCCAGCAGCCCTGGACAGGGAACGGAGACCCAGTACTTC. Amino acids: CASSPGQGTETQYF.

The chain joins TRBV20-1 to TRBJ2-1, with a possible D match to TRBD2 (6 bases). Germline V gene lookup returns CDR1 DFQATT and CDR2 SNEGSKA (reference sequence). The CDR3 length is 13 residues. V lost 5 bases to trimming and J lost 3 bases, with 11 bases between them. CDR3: CSAGGDRYNEQFF. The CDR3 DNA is TGCAGTGCTGGCGGGGACCGCTACAATGAGCAGTTCTTC.

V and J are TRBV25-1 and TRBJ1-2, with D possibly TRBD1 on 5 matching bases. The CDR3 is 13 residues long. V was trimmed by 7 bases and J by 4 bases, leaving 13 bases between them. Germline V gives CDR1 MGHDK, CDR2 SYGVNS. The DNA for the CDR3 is TGTGCCAGCACCCCTTCCGGGACCTATGGCTACACCTTC. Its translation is CASTPSGTYGYTF.

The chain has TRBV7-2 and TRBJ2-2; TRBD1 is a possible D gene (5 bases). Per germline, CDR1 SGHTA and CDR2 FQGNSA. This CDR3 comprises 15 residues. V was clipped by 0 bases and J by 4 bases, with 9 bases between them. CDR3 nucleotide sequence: TGTGCCAGCAGCTTAGCTGGGGCAGTCACCGGGGAGCTGTTTTTT. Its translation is CASSLAGAVTGELFF.

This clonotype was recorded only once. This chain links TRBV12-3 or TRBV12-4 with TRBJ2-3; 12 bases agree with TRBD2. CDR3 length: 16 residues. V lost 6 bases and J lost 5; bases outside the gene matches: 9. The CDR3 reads CASSPGLAGGEDTQYF. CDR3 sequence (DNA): TGTGCCAGCAGCCCTGGTCTAGCGGGGGGGGAAGATACGCAGTATTTT.

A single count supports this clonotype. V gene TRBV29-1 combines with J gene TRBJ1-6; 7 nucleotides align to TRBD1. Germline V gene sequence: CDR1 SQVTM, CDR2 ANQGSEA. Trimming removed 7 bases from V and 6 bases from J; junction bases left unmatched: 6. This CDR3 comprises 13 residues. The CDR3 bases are TGCAGCGCGCAGGGGGTGGGTAATTCACCCCTCCACTTT. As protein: CSAQGVGNSPLHF.

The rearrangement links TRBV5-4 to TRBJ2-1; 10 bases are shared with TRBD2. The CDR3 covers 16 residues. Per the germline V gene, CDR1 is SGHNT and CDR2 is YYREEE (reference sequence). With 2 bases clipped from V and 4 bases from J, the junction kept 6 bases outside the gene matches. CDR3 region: CASSFSTSGAYNEQFF. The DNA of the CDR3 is TGTGCCAGCAGCTTCTCCACTAGCGGGGCTTACAATGAGCAGTTCTTC. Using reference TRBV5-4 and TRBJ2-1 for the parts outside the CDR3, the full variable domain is ETGVTQSPTHLIKTRGQQVTLRCSSQSGHNTVSWYQQALGQGPQFIFQYYREEENGRGNFPPRFSGLQFPNYSSELNVNALELDDSALYLCASSFSTSGAYNEQFFGPGTRLTVL.